This TCR beta chain was sequenced in a study of cytomegalovirus exposure and HLA in healthy donors (dated by TCRdb to about 2017). For context, the study as a whole: An earlier analysis of approximately 590 of the donors reported 250 to 350 Gb of sequence data and 120 million or so unique TCR beta sequences from roughly 180 million T cells. Four or five DR-DQ haplotypes were treated as single units for association and clustering because of strong linkage in the cohort. Rather than drawing on any new phenotypic data, the later analysis identified candidate immune exposures from TCR beta sequences and the way those sequences occurred across donors. To predict cytomegalovirus infection status, the study combined high-throughput TCR immunosequencing, statistical association of individual TCRs with disease status, and machine learning. An early release covering just under 650 HLA-typed donors comprised about 310 gigabases of sequencing data and roughly 86 million unique TCR sequences. A separate validation cohort of over 95 different subjects was used in addition to the approximately 700-subject first cohort. All discovery cohort repertoires had been generated on a single sequencing platform. The study aimed to test whether signatures of past pathogen exposure could be identified by cataloging public T cell receptors. The number of donors typed differed by locus, with 629-630 for A, B, C, DRB1 and DQB1, about 500 for DQA1, approximately 580 for DPA1, and some 470 for DPB1. The T cell repertoires of some 670 subjects were profiled by immunosequencing and related to cytomegalovirus serostatus. Alongside the repertoire data, information on donor age, sex, ethnicity and CMV serostatus was compiled. Among roughly 400 genotyped donors of the cohort, an average of about 240,000 unique TCR beta nucleotide sequences was sequenced per donor, of which about 19% were non-productive. Class I and class II HLA loci were covered by the typing at four-digit resolution. A later analysis re-analyzed previously published TCR beta repertoires from approximately 670 donors and added high-resolution HLA genotyping to study TCR occurrence patterns. In an earlier analysis of a few hundred of the donors, high-throughput TCR beta sequencing was used to judge whether each TCR beta V gene segment behaved as functional or pseudogenic. A later genetic analysis used genome-wide SNP genotypes for about 65% of the 666 donors, treating that subset as a discovery cohort. Of the 350 to 450 genotyped donors, approximately 82% fell in the genetic ancestry cluster associated with self-reported Caucasian donors.

The library was made by the immunoSEQ multiplex PCR assay. The multiplex PCR relied on a mix of 60 forward primers for TCR Vbeta segments and 13 reverse primers for TCR Jbeta segments. The CDR3 region of rearranged TCR beta genes was amplified from genomic DNA with a multiplex PCR assay. On the Illumina HiSeq System, the amplified TCR beta libraries were sequenced as 87-base-pair reads. Per the authors' processing: A later analysis counted tens of millions of unique TCR beta chains across the 550 to 700 repertoires, and around 9.9 million of these chains were shared by at least two donors. Raw reads were error-corrected and collapsed into unique sequences with a nearest-neighbor algorithm that merged closely related sequences to remove PCR and sequencing errors. Alignment of CDR3 sequences to IMGT reference sequences was used to assign V, D and J gene segments. Each retained sequence needed at least a six-nucleotide match to both a V gene segment and a J gene segment. Rearrangements were classified as productive when the CDR3 lacked stop codons and remained in frame with V and J, and all other rearrangements were classified as non-productive. CDR3 was defined according to IMGT convention as the region running from the second conserved V-encoded cysteine to the conserved J-encoded phenylalanine. The earlier analysis of about 620 of the donors excluded sequences that lacked an unambiguous match to a single V gene segment. In an earlier analysis of several hundred of the donors, V segments were called functional above 56.7% productive rearrangements and were called segregating when the between-donor standard deviation exceeded 5%. To diagnose cytomegalovirus status from the catalog of TCR beta chain sequences, a statistical classification framework was built. In a later analysis, V and J genes were assigned by comparing TCR nucleotide sequences against IMGT/GENE-DB human TR gene sequences. A later analysis assigned CDR3 sequences and most-parsimonious VDJ recombination scenarios with the TCRdist pipeline. In a later analysis, each TCR beta chain was defined by its CDR3 amino acid sequence together with its V-gene family, and reads lacking a unique V-gene family were excluded. In a later analysis, fewer than 650 highly shared, low-generation-probability nucleotide sequences were removed to address suspected cross-contamination and a sequencing artifact. A later analysis calculated a clonal expansion index for each public chain from normalized within-repertoire ranks of inferred template counts. In a later analysis, generation probabilities were computed using a VDJ recombination model fitted to out-of-frame rearrangements, and the results were checked against IGoR. In a later analysis, TCR-TCR, TCR-HLA and TCR-CMV co-occurrence was scored with hypergeometric tests, and a repertoire-size bias correction was applied to TCR pairs. In a later analysis, false discovery rates were estimated by permuting HLA or CMV assignments 20 times. In a later analysis, co-occurring TCRs were grouped using DBSCAN, and TCRdist sequence similarity was added for clustering within HLA-allele-positive subsets. Repertoires with fewer than 30,000 or more than 120,000 public chains were left out of co-occurrence clustering, as were five repertoires with anomalous nucleotide sharing. Here the immuneACCESS table is served through TCRdb, limited to in-frame sequences with V and J called. Missing clones are a known gap in these copies; in checked studies unresolved V genes cover under half, and the rest lacks a known reason. V and J calls and clone size are as listed in that table; D and trimming were resolved from the DNA. The sample table holds about 92,000 clones, of which roughly 81% were seen once. The ten largest clones add up to 5.5% to 6.5% of the sample.

What the authors observed across the whole study: Compared with the roughly 600-donor mean, donors in an Asian-associated ancestry cluster had fewer N-insertions in productive TCRs, according to a later genetic analysis. The presence/absence analyses assumed that sequencing depth was roughly uniform across donors, and that assumption may not be true. The classifier was reported to diagnose cytomegalovirus status with high specificity and sensitivity in both the original cohort and the validation cohort. Because HLA typing was missing for some donors at each locus, association tests included only the typed subset. A further reported finding was that TCR beta sequences accurately predicted the HLA-A and HLA-B alleles for most subjects in the first cohort. A later analysis found that HLA-associated TCR beta chains were more clonally expanded and had lower generation probabilities than equally common non-associated chains. Because the 87-base-pair reads could not distinguish some IMGT-functional V segments, including TRBV6-2 and TRBV6-3, those segments were excluded. In a later analysis, TCR association rates were found to vary across HLA loci, with the most associated TCRs seen for DRB1 alleles and the fewest for HLA-C alleles. Immune exposure information for the cohort was limited to CMV serostatus. Because counts were too low, around 17 rarely observed V segments, including chromosome 9 orphons, were left out of the earlier analysis of 587 of the donors. Strong co-occurrence of HLA alleles, especially DR and DQ, made assigning TCR associations to individual alleles difficult. According to a later analysis, parvovirus B19, influenza, CMV and Epstein-Barr virus appeared linked to several top co-occurrence clusters. The sequencing pipeline was judged likely to have produced a cluster of highly shared sequence variants as a technical artifact. Correlated functional status among segregating V segments might be attributable to linkage disequilibrium, but an unknown experimental factor could not be ruled out. A later genetic analysis associated a missense DCLRE1C variant with V-gene and J-gene trimming of TCR beta chains, and an independent cohort replicated the association. In a later analysis, most CMV-associated TCR beta chains were found to appear HLA-restricted, with HLA associations seemingly driven largely by CMV exposure. In the study, some 160 TCR beta chains were listed as associated with cytomegalovirus. Across donors, most TCR sequences were observed very rarely, whereas some public TCRs were present in many individuals. A later analysis associated 16,951 TCR beta sequences with specific HLA alleles at a false discovery rate of 0.05. A few of the identified cytomegalovirus-associated TCR beta chains were confirmed in vitro to be specific for cytomegalovirus antigens. The authors suggested that the approach could potentially be extended to other disease states and immunological phenotypes. An earlier analysis of approximately 600 of the donors showed that most TCR beta V segments appeared in productive rearrangements either about 90% or about 30% of the time, which broadly matched IMGT annotations. The cohort was sequenced for TCR beta chains only, and without alpha or paired-chain data the features that could be detected were limited.

The sample holds one count of this clone. Its antigen is still unknown. No base qualities exist here, and no much larger clone lies one base off it. In total, over 600 healthy bone marrow donors made up the cohort. At the time of sampling, every cohort member was nominally healthy, though immune exposures that went unrecorded were likely present. The donor was CMV seropositive and belonged to the group of 250 to 300 seropositive cohort members. Each donor provided a peripheral blood sample, and peripheral blood mononuclear cells were used for TCR beta sequencing. Genomic DNA was extracted from the blood cell samples with the Qiagen DNeasy Blood Extraction Kit. From cysteine to phenylalanine, the CDR3 is 16 amino acids long. Only CDR3 DNA is held: 48 bases, read in frame from base 1. CDR1 and CDR2 were assigned from the germline V gene as SNHLY and FYNNEI. The V end gives up 6 bases and the J end 5 bases, leaving 11 bases in the junction not matched to a gene.

Recombination connected TRBV2 to TRBJ2-7; 12 bases in the junction line up with TRBD1. Sequencing used PBMCs. This TCR was sampled from a woman between 18 and 29 years old in good health and CMV-seropositive. The CDR3 reads CASRTGQGAKFNEQYF. At the DNA level, the sequence is TGTGCCAGCAGAACGGGACAGGGGGCGAAGTTCAACGAGCAGTACTTC.